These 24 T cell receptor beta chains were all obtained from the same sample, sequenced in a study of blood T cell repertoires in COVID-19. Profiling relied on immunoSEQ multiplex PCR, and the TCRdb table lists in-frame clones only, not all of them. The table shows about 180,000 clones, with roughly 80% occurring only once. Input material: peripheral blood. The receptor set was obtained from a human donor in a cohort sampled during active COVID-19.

The CDR3 DNA reads TGTGCCAGCAGTGCTCTAGCGGGGGGGAGGAATGAGCAGTTCTTC. Its protein is CASSALAGGRNEQFF. J is TRBJ2-1 and V is TRBV11-3, with 12 bases fitting TRBD2. The germline gives CDR1 SGHNT, CDR2 YENEEA. The ends lost 6 bases at V and 7 bases at J; junction bases unmatched: 7. This CDR3 region has 15 residues.

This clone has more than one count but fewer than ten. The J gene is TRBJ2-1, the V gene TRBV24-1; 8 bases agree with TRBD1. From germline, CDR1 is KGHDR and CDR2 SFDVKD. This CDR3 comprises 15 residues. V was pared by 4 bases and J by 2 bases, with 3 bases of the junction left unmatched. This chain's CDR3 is CATSESDRAYNEQFF. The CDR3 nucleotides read TGTGCCACCAGTGAATCGGACAGGGCCTACAATGAGCAGTTCTTC.

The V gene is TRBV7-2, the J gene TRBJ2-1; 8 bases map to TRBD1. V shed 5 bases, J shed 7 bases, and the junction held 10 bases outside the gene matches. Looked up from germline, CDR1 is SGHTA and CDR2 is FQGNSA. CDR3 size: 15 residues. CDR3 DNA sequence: TGTGCCAGCAGCCCAACGATGAGACAGGGGAATGAGCAGTTCTTC. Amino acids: CASSPTMRQGNEQFF.

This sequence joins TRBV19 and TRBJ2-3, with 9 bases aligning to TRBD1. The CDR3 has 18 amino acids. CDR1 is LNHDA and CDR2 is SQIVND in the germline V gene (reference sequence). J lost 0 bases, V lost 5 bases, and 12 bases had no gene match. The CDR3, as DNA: TGTGCCAGTAGTCCGGACAGGGGAGCATTACCTAGCACAGATACGCAGTATTTT. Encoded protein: CASSPDRGALPSTDTQYF.

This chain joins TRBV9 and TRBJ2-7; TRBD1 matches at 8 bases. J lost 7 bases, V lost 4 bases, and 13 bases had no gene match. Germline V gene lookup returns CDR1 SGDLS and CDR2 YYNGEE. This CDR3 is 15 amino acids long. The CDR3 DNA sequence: TGTGCCAGCAGCCCCCGTAGGCAGGGGGCTGGGGAGCAGTACTTC. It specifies CASSPRRQGAGEQYF. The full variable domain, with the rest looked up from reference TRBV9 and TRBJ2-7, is DSGVTQTPKHLITATGQRVTLRCSPRSGDLSVYWYQQSLDQGLQFLIQYYNGEERAKGNILERFSAQQFPDLHSELNLSSLELGDSALYFCASSPRRQGAGEQYFGPGTRLTVT.

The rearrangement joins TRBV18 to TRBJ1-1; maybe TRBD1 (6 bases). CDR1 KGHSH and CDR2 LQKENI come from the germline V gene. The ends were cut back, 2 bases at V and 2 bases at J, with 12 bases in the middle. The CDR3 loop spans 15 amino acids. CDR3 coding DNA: TGTGCCAGCTCACCATATGGGACACCTAACACTGAAGCTTTCTTT. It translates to CASSPYGTPNTEAFF. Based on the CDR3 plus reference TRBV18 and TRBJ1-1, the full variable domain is NAGVMQNPRHLVRRRGQEARLRCSPMKGHSHVYWYRQLPEEGLKFMVYLQKENIIDESGMPKERFSAEFPKEGPSILRIQQVVRGDSAAYFCASSPYGTPNTEAFFGQGTRLTVV.

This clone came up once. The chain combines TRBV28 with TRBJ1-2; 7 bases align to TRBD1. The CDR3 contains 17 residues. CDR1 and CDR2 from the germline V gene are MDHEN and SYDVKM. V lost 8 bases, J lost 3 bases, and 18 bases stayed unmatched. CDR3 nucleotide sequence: TGTGCCAGCTACGTTATCGCCGGAGGAGGGGGCGACTATGGCTACACCTTC. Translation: CASYVIAGGGGDYGYTF.

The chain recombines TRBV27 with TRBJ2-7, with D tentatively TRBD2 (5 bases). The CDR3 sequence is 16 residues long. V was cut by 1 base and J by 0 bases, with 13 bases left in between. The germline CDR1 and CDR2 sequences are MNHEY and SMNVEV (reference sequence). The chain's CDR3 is CASSLYGKRVSYEQYF. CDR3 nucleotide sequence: TGTGCCAGCAGTTTATACGGGAAGAGGGTCTCCTACGAGCAGTACTTC.

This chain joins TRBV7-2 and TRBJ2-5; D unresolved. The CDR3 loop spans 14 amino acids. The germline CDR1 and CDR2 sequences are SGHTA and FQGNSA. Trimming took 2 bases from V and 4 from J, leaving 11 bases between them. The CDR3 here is CASSLFGLSETQYF. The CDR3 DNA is TGTGCCAGCAGCTTATTCGGGTTGTCAGAGACCCAGTACTTC.

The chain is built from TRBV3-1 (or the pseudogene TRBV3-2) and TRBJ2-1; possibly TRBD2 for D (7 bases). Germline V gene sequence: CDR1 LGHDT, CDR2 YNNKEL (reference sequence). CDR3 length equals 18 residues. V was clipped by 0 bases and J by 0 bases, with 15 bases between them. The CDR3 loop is CASSQEGGRGASYNEQFF. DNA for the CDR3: TGTGCCAGCAGCCAAGAGGGGGGACGGGGGGCCTCCTACAATGAGCAGTTCTTC.

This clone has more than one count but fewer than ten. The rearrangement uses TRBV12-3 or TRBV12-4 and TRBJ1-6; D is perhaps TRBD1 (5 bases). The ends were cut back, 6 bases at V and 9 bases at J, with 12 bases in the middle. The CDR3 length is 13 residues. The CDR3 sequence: CASSLDNLSPLHF. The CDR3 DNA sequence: TGTGCCAGCAGCCTGGACAACCTTTCACCCCTCCACTTT.

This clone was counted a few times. CDR3 amino acids: CASSQDSYNEQFF. DNA for the CDR3: TGTGCCAGTAGTCAAGACAGTTACAATGAGCAGTTCTTC. This chain uses TRBV19 with TRBJ2-1; D may be TRBD1 (5 bases). CDR3 length equals 13 residues. Germline CDR1 reads LNHDA; CDR2 reads SQIVND (reference sequence). Trimming removed 5 bases from V and 4 bases from J, with 9 bases in between.

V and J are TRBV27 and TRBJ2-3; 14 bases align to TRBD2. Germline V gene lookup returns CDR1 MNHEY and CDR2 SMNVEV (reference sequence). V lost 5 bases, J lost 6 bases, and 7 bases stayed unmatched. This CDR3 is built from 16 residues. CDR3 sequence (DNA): TGTGCCAGCAGTCTTAGACTAGCGGGAGGGTTGGATACGCAGTATTTT. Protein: CASSLRLAGGLDTQYF.

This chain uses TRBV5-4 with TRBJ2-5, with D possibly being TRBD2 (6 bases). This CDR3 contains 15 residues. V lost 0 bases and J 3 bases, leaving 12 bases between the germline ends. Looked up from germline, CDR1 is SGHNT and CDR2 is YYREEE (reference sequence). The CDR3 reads CASSLGGRREETQYF. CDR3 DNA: TGTGCCAGCAGCTTGGGGGGTAGGAGGGAAGAGACCCAGTACTTC.

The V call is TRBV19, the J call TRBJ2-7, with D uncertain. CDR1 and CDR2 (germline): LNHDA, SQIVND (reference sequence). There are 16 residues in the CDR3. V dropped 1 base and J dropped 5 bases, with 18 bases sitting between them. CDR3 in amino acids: CASSIVNRPRPHEQYF. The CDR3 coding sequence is TGTGCCAGTAGTATAGTTAACAGACCAAGGCCCCACGAGCAGTACTTC.

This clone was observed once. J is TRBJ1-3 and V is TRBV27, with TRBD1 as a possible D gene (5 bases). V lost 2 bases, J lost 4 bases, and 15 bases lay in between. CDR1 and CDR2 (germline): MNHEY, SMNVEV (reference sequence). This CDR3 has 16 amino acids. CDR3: CASSLKGRLGGNTIYF. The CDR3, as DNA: TGTGCCAGCAGTTTAAAGGGGCGCCTCGGGGGAAACACCATATATTTT.

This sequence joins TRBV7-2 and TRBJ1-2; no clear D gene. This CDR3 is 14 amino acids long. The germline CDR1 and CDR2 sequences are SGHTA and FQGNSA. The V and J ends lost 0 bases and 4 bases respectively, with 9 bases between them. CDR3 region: CASSLARTVYGYTF. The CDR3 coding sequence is TGTGCCAGCAGCTTAGCGCGAACCGTCTATGGCTACACCTTC.

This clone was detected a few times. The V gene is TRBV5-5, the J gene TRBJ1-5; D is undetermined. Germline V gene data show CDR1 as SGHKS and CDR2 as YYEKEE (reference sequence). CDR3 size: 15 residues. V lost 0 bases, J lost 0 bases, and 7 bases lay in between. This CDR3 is CASSLAQASNQPQHF. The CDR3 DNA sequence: TGTGCCAGCAGCTTGGCCCAGGCTAGCAATCAGCCCCAGCATTTT. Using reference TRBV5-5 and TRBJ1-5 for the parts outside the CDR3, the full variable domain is DAGVTQSPTHLIKTRGQQVTLRCSPISGHKSVSWYQQVLGQGPQFIFQYYEKEERGRGNFPDRFSARQFPNYSSELNVNALLLGDSALYLCASSLAQASNQPQHFGDGTRLSIL.

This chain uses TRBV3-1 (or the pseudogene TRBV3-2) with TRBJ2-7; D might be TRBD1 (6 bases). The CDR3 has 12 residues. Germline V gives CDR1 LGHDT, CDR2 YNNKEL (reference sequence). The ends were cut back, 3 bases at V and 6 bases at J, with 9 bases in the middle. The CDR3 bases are TGTGCCAGCAGCCATCCGACAGGCGAGCAGTACTTC. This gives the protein CASSHPTGEQYF.

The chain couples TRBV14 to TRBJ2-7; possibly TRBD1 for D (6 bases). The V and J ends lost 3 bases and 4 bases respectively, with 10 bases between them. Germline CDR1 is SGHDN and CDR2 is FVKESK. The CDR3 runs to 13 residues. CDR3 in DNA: TGTGCCAGCAGCCACGACAGGCCATACGAGCAGTACTTC. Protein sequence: CASSHDRPYEQYF.

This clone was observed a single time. CDR3 nucleotide sequence: TGTGCCAGCAGTTACGGACAGGGCATAGATACGCAGTATTTT. The encoded protein is CASSYGQGIDTQYF. This chain connects TRBV6-5 to TRBJ2-3, with 8 bases matching TRBD1. Germline V gives CDR1 MNHEY, CDR2 SVGAGI. The V and J ends lost 2 bases and 5 bases, in that order; junction bases with no gene match: 3. The CDR3 is made up of 14 amino acids.

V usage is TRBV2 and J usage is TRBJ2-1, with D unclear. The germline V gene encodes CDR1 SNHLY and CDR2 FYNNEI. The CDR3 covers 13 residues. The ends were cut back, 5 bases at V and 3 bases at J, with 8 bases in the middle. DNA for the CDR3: TGTGCCAGCAGTCGAGACAACTACAATGAGCAGTTCTTC. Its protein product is CASSRDNYNEQFF.

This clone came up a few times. In DNA, the CDR3 is TGTGCCAGCAGCTTAGGGGACAGCTACTCACCCCTCCACTTT. Encoded protein: CASSLGDSYSPLHF. The V gene is TRBV11-2, the J gene TRBJ1-6; 7 nucleotides line up with TRBD1. Germline trimming cut 1 base from V and 10 bases from J; bases unmatched to any gene: 4. The germline V gene has CDR1 SGHAT and CDR2 FQNNGV. This CDR3 has 14 residues.

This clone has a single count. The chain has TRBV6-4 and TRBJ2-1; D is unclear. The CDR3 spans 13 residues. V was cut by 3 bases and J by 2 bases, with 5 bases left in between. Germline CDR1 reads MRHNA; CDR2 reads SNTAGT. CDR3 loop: CASSETTYNEQFF. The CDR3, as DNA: TGTGCCAGCAGTGAAACTACCTACAATGAGCAGTTCTTC.